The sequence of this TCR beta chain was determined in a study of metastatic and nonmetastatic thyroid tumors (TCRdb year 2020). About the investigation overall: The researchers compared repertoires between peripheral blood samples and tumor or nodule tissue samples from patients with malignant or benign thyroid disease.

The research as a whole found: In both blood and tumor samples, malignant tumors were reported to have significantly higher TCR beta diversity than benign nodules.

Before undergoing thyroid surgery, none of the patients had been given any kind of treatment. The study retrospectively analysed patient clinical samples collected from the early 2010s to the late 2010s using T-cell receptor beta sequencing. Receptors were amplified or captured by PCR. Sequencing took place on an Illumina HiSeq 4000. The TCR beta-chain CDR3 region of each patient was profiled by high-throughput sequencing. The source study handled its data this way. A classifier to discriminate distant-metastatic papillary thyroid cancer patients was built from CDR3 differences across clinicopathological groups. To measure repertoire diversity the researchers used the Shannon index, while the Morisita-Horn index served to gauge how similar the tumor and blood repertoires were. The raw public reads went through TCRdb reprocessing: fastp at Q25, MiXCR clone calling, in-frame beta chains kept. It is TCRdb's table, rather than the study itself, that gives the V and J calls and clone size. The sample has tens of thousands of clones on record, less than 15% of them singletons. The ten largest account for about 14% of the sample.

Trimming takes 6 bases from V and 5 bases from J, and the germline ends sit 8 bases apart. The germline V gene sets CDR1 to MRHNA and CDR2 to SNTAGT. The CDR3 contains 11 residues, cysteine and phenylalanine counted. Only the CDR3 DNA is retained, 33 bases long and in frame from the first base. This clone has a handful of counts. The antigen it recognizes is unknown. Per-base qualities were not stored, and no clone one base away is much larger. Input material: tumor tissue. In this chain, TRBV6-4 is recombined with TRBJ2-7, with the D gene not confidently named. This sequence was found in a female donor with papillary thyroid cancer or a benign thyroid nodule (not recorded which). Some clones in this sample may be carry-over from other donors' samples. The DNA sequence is TGTGCCAGCAGAGGGTGGCACGAGCAGTACTTC. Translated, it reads CASRGWHEQYF.